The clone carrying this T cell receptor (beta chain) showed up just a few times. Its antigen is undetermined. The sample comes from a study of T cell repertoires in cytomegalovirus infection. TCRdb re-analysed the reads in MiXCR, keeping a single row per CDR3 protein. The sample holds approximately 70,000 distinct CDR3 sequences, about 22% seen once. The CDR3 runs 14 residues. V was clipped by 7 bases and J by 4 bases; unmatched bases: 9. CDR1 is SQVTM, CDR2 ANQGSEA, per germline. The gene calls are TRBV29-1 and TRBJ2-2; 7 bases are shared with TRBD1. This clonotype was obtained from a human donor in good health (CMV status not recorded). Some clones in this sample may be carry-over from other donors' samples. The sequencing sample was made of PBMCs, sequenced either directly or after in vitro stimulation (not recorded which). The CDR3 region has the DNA TGCAGCGGTTTCAAGGGGGCGGGCACCGGGGAGCTGTTTTTT. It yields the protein CSGFKGAGTGELFF.